These 21 T cell receptor beta chains were sequenced from one sample in a study of post-analysis software for immune sequencing data. Findings and caveats of the study: Five or six TRBV segments were significantly more frequent in patients than in controls. TRBV5-6, TRBV5-1 and TRBV20-1 were among these segments.

Unique molecular identifiers were carried by the TCR beta cDNA libraries. Each CDR3 protein is one row after TCRdb ran MiXCR on the PCR reads. Of approximately 730,000 distinct CDR3 sequences listed, just under 30% are singletons. No antigen has been identified for these receptors. What was sequenced was blood. Every receptor here comes from a girl under 18 with multiple sclerosis.

This chain links TRBV6-5 with TRBJ2-1; D remains ambiguous. The V and J ends lost 2 bases and 4 bases respectively, with 9 bases between them. Germline CDR1 reads MNHEY; CDR2 reads SVGAGI. The CDR3 has 14 residues. In DNA form, the CDR3 reads TGTGCCAGCAGTTACAATACAGCTTACAATGAGCAGTTCTTC. Translated, it gives CASSYNTAYNEQFF.

The chain is built from TRBV15 and TRBJ2-4; 8 nucleotides line up with TRBD2. The DNA end lines up better with TRBJ2-7; the J call may be wrong. Germline CDR1 LNHNV, CDR2 YYDKDF (reference sequence). The CDR3 loop spans 17 amino acids. The DNA of the CDR3 is TGTGCCACCAGCAGAGATCGCTGGACGGACGGGACTAGCGAGCAGTACTTC. The encoded protein is CATSRDRWTDGTSEQYF.

The chain combines TRBV28 with TRBJ2-7; D gene unclear. V lost 4 bases and J lost 6, with 7 bases in between. CDR1 is MDHEN and CDR2 is SYDVKM in the germline V gene. This CDR3 is built from 11 residues. CDR3 DNA: TGTGCCAGCAGTTCCCCAGCCGAGCAGTACTTC. Translation gives CASSSPAEQYF.

This clonotype was detected ten times or more. This sequence joins TRBV6-5 and TRBJ2-5; D is possibly TRBD1 (6 bases). Per germline, CDR1 MNHEY and CDR2 SVGAGI. V was cut by 7 bases and J by 6 bases, with 15 bases left in between. The CDR3 has 13 residues. In nucleotides, the CDR3 is TGTGCCAGCATCCGGCCAGGGGATCAGACCCAGTACTTC. Translating gives CASIRPGDQTQYF.

This sequence joins TRBV10-3 and TRBJ2-5, with D perhaps assigned TRBD1 or TRBD2 (5 bases each). The CDR3 is 12 residues long. In germline, CDR1 is ENHRY, CDR2 SYGVKD. Trimming pared 0 bases from V and 11 bases from J, leaving 10 bases between. The CDR3 sequence is CAISESGAKQYF. Here the CDR3 DNA reads TGTGCCATCAGTGAGTCCGGGGCCAAGCAGTACTTC.

This clonotype came up a few times. V usage is TRBV20-1 and J usage is TRBJ2-1; either TRBD1 or TRBD2 may fit D (6 bases each). The CDR3 sequence is 14 residues long. Trimming cost V 4 bases and J 6 bases, with 16 bases left between them. Germline V gene lookup returns CDR1 DFQATT and CDR2 SNEGSKA (reference sequence). CDR3 sequence (DNA): TGCAGTGCTATATACGGGGGCGGGCTCAATGAGCAGTTCTTC. Its translation: CSAIYGGGLNEQFF.

The chain carries TRBV20-1 and TRBJ1-2, with 7 bases that match TRBD1. After removal of 7 bases from V and 8 bases from J, the junction contained 10 bases not matched to a gene. The CDR3 spans 12 residues. CDR1 is DFQATT and CDR2 is SNEGSKA in the germline V gene (reference sequence). The CDR3 reads CSVRLGGWGYTF. Written as DNA, the CDR3 is TGCAGTGTGAGACTAGGGGGCTGGGGCTACACCTTC.

This clonotype occurred many times. The chain recombines TRBV20-1 with TRBJ2-5, with D perhaps TRBD1 or TRBD2 (5 bases each). Germline CDR1 is DFQATT and CDR2 is SNEGSKA (reference sequence). The CDR3 runs to 11 residues. The CDR3 DNA reads TGCAGCCACAGGAGGCAAGAGACCCAGTACTTC. It specifies CSHRRQETQYF.

This clonotype was seen only a few times. The chain is built from TRBV6-1 and TRBJ1-5; TRBD1 agrees at 8 bases. This CDR3 contains 13 residues. V lost 8 bases, J lost 2 bases, and 2 bases stayed unmatched. CDR1 MNHNS and CDR2 SASEGT come from the germline V gene. The CDR3 spells CASDRGGNQPQHF. CDR3 DNA sequence: TGTGCCAGCGACAGGGGCGGCAATCAGCCCCAGCATTTT.

This clonotype was detected only a few times. V gene TRBV7-9 combines with J gene TRBJ2-7; 9 bases are shared with TRBD1. After removal of 1 base from V and 5 bases from J, the junction contained 6 bases not matched to a gene. CDR3 length: 15 residues. Germline V gene data show CDR1 as SEHNR and CDR2 as FQNEAQ (reference sequence). The CDR3 sequence: CASSLDGTGSDEQYF. Here the CDR3 DNA reads TGTGCCAGCAGCTTAGACGGGACAGGGTCCGACGAGCAGTACTTC.

This chain uses TRBV7-2 with TRBJ2-3; 9 bases align to TRBD2. In germline, CDR1 is SGHTA, CDR2 FQGNSA. The CDR3 covers 15 residues. J gave up 5 bases and V 0 bases, and 3 bases lay outside the gene matches. The CDR3 protein is CASSLAGLAQDTQYF. The CDR3 DNA follows: TGTGCCAGCAGCTTAGCTGGACTAGCGCAAGATACGCAGTATTTT.

The gene calls are TRBV10-3 and TRBJ2-7; 7 bases are shared with TRBD1. The trim removed 2 bases at V and 4 bases at J, leaving 5 bases unmatched. Germline assignment: CDR1 ENHRY and CDR2 SYGVKD. The CDR3 length is 14 residues. The CDR3 reads CAISEPDREYEQYF. CDR3 DNA: TGTGCCATCAGTGAGCCTGACAGGGAATACGAGCAGTACTTC.

There are a few counts of this clonotype. The V call is TRBV27, the J call TRBJ2-5; D is uncertain. The CDR3 sequence is 13 residues long. Trimming took off 8 bases at V and 1 base at J, with 11 bases between the two ends. Germline assignment: CDR1 MNHEY and CDR2 SMNVEV (reference sequence). CDR3 protein: CASGSYSQETQYF. The CDR3 DNA follows: TGTGCCAGCGGGTCCTACTCCCAAGAGACCCAGTACTTC.

This CDR3 is CASSGAPTDTQYF. CDR3 in DNA: TGTGCCAGCAGTGGAGCCCCCACAGATACGCAGTATTTT. V usage is TRBV27 and J usage is TRBJ2-3; D is undetermined. The germline V and J ends were trimmed by 5 bases and 2 bases, with 8 bases remaining between them. The CDR3 is 13 amino acids. Germline CDR1 reads MNHEY; CDR2 reads SMNVEV (reference sequence).

This clonotype was counted a few times. This rearrangement joins TRBV20-1 to TRBJ2-2; possibly TRBD2 for D (6 bases). Germline V CDR1 and CDR2: DFQATT, SNEGSKA (reference sequence). V lost 1 base and J lost 3, with 9 bases in between. This CDR3 spans 14 amino acids. The CDR3 DNA reads TGCAGTGCTAGAGGCGGGACCTACACCGGGGAGCTGTTTTTT. As protein: CSARGGTYTGELFF.

In this sample, this clonotype turned up many times. The gene calls are TRBV4-1 and TRBJ2-5, with D uncertain. The V end was cut by 2 bases, the J end by 2 bases, with 6 bases between. CDR3 length equals 13 residues. Germline CDR1 is MGHRA and CDR2 is YSYEKL. The CDR3: CASSQPGQETQYF. DNA of the CDR3: TGCGCCAGCAGCCAACCCGGGCAAGAGACCCAGTACTTC.

This clonotype was seen repeatedly, ten times or more. The chain recombines TRBV5-1 with TRBJ2-1, with D unresolved. Germline lookup yields CDR1 SGHRS and CDR2 YFSETQ. Trimming cost V 4 bases and J 4 bases, with 15 bases left between them. This CDR3 comprises 15 residues. The CDR3 nucleotides are TGCGCCAGCAGCCCAGACGGTGGTAGATACAATGAGCAGTTCTTC. It codes for CASSPDGGRYNEQFF.

The chain carries TRBV20-1 and TRBJ2-2, with TRBD1 matching 7 bases. V dropped 6 bases and J dropped 1; count of bases not matched to a gene: 5. Germline-derived CDR1 and CDR2 are DFQATT and SNEGSKA (reference sequence). The CDR3 loop spans 14 amino acids. The chain's CDR3 is CSAPAGGNTGELFF. The CDR3 DNA sequence: TGCAGTGCCCCGGCAGGGGGGAACACCGGGGAGCTGTTTTTT.

The V gene is TRBV4-1, the J gene TRBJ2-2; 8 bases match TRBD1. The CDR3 runs 15 residues. Germline CDR1 and CDR2: MGHRA and YSYEKL. After removal of 6 bases from V and 1 base from J, the junction contained 4 bases not matched to a gene. CDR3 DNA sequence: TGCGCCAGCAGGCGGACAGGGAGGAACACCGGGGAGCTGTTTTTT. Amino acids: CASRRTGRNTGELFF.

The V call is TRBV7-2, the J call TRBJ2-1; 9 bases are shared with TRBD2. This CDR3 spans 18 amino acids. Germline lookup yields CDR1 SGHTA and CDR2 FQGNSA. V trimming: 3 bases; J trimming: 8 bases; junction bases outside the gene matches: 17. CDR3: CASSFSRFTGSGRDEQFF. CDR3 sequence (DNA): TGTGCCAGCAGCTTTTCGAGGTTTACGGGTAGCGGGAGAGATGAGCAGTTCTTC.

This clonotype was counted a few times. The chain joins TRBV15 to TRBJ2-4; 7 positions agree with TRBD2. This CDR3 contains 17 residues. V dropped 1 base and J dropped 2; count of bases not matched to a gene: 8. The germline V gene has CDR1 LNHNV and CDR2 YYDKDF (reference sequence). CDR3: CATSRVGGSLPKNIQYF. As DNA, the CDR3 is TGTGCCACCAGCAGAGTGGGAGGGTCGCTCCCCAAAAACATTCAGTACTTC.